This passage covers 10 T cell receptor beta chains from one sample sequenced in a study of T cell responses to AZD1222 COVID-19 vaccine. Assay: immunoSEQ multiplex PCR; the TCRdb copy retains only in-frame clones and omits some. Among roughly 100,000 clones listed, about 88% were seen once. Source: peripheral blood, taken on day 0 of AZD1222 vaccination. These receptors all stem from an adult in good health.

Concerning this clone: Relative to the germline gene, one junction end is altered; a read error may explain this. As DNA, the CDR3 is TGTGCCAGCAACTTACTAGGGTACGAGCAGTACTTC. Translating it yields CASNLLGYEQYF. The chain employs TRBV7-9 and TRBJ2-7; D is perhaps TRBD2 (5 bases). The CDR3 totals 12 residues. The germline V gene has CDR1 SEHNR and CDR2 FQNEAQ (reference sequence).

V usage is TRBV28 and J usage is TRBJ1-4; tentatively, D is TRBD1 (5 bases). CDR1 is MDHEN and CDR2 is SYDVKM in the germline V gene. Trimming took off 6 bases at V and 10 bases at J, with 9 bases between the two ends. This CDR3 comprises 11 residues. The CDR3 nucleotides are TGTGCCAGCAGACAGGATGGAAAACTGTTTTTT. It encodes CASRQDGKLFF. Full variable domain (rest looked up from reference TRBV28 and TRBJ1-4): DVKVTQSSRYLVKRTGEKVFLECVQDMDHENMFWYRQDPGLGLRLIYFSYDVKMKEKGDIPEGYSVSREKKERFSLILESASTNQTSMYLCASRQDGKLFFGSGTQLSVL.

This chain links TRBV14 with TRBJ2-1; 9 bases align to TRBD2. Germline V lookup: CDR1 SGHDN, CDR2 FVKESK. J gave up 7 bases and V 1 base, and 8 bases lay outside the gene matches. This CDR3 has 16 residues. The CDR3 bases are TGTGCCAGCAGCCAAGTAGTTAGCGGGAGCGGGAATGAGCAGTTCTTC. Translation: CASSQVVSGSGNEQFF.

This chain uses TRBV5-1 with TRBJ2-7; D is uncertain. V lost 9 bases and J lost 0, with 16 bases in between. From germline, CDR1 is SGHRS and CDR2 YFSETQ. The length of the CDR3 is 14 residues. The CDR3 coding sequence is TGCGCCACCAACATACTGGGTAGCTCCTACGAGCAGTACTTC. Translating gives CATNILGSSYEQYF.

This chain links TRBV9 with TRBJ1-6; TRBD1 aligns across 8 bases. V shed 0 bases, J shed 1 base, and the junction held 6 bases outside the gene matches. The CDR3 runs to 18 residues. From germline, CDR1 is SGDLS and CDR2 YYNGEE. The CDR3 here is CASSVGAGGGSYNSPLHF. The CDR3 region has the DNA TGTGCCAGCAGCGTAGGGGCAGGGGGCGGGTCCTATAATTCACCCCTCCACTTT.

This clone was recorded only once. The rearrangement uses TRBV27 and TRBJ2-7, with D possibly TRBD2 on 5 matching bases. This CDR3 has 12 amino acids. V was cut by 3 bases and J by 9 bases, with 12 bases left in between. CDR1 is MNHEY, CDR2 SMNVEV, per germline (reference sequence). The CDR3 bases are TGTGCCAGCAGTTTCCCCGACCGGGGGCAGTACTTC. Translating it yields CASSFPDRGQYF.

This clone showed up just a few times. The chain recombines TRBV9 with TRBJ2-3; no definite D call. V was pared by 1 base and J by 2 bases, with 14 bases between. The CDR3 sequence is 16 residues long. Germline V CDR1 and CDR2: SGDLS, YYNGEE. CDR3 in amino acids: CASSVSARLNTDTQYF. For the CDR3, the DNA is TGTGCCAGCAGCGTATCGGCCAGGTTAAACACAGATACGCAGTATTTT.

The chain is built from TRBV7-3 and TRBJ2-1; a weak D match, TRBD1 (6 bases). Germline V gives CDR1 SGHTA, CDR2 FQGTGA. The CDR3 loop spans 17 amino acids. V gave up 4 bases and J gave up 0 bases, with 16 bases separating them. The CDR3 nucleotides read TGTGCCAGCAGCTCCCAGGGGTGGGAGATCTCCTACAATGAGCAGTTCTTC. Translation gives CASSSQGWEISYNEQFF.

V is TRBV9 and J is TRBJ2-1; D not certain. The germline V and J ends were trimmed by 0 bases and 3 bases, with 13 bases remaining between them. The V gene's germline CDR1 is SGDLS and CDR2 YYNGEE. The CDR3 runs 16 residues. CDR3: CASSVEGSLFYNEQFF. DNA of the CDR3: TGTGCCAGCAGCGTAGAAGGCAGTTTATTCTACAATGAGCAGTTCTTC. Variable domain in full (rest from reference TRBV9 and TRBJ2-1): DSGVTQTPKHLITATGQRVTLRCSPRSGDLSVYWYQQSLDQGLQFLIQYYNGEERAKGNILERFSAQQFPDLHSELNLSSLELGDSALYFCASSVEGSLFYNEQFFGPGTRLTVL.

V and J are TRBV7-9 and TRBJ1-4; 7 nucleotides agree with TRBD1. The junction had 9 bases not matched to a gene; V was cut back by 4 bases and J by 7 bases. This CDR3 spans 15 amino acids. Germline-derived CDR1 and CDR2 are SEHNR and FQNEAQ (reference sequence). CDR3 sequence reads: CASSWTTGKGEKLFF. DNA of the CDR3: TGTGCCAGCAGCTGGACGACAGGGAAGGGTGAAAAACTGTTTTTT.